These 17 T cell receptor beta chains were all obtained from the same sample, sequenced in a study of blood T cell repertoires in COVID-19. Data came from immunoSEQ multiplex PCR; TCRdb stores just in-frame clones and leaves some out. The repertoire holds 95,000 to 110,000 clones, around 82% seen once, with 10% to 15% in the top ten. Source material: peripheral blood. The receptors come from a human donor in a cohort sampled during active or convalescent COVID-19.

This clone was found once. The chain uses TRBV28 and TRBJ1-5; 7 positions match TRBD1. The germline V gene has CDR1 MDHEN and CDR2 SYDVKM. V lost 6 bases and J lost 3; bases outside the gene matches: 14. The CDR3 runs to 17 residues. The CDR3 loop reads CASRGSKTGAVNQPQHF. DNA for the CDR3: TGTGCCAGCAGGGGATCAAAAACAGGGGCGGTCAATCAGCCCCAGCATTTT.

The genes are TRBV5-1 and TRBJ1-3; D uncertain. This CDR3 has 15 amino acids. The germline V and J ends were trimmed by 4 bases and 0 bases, with 11 bases remaining between them. The germline CDR1 and CDR2 sequences are SGHRS and YFSETQ. In DNA, the CDR3 is TGCGCCAGCAGCGTGGACGGGTCCTCTGGAAACACCATATATTTT. Amino acids: CASSVDGSSGNTIYF.

The chain combines TRBV5-1 with TRBJ1-1, with TRBD1 as a possible D gene (5 bases). Germline CDR1 reads SGHRS; CDR2 reads YFSETQ. The V end was cut by 3 bases, the J end by 3 bases, with 12 bases between. The CDR3 spans 14 residues. CDR3 protein: CASSSQGGDTEAFF. As DNA, the CDR3 is TGCGCCAGCAGCTCCCAGGGTGGCGACACTGAAGCTTTCTTT.

The chain recombines TRBV11-1 with TRBJ2-7, with D perhaps matching TRBD2 (6 bases). Germline V gene sequence: CDR1 SGHAT, CDR2 FQDESV (reference sequence). The CDR3 sequence is 15 residues long. With 2 bases removed from V and 0 bases from J, the gap between germline ends came to 11 bases. The CDR3 region has the DNA TGTGCCAGCAGCTTAATCACCGGGGGCTCCTACGAGCAGTACTTC. Its translation: CASSLITGGSYEQYF.

The genes are TRBV4-1 and TRBJ1-2; no reliable D call. Trimming cost V 6 bases and J 4 bases, with 18 bases left between them. CDR1 and CDR2 from the germline V gene are MGHRA and YSYEKL. This CDR3 spans 15 amino acids. The CDR3 region is CASSYPGVTIYGYTF. CDR3 DNA sequence: TGCGCCAGCAGTTATCCAGGCGTTACGATCTATGGCTACACCTTC.

Only one count was recorded for this clone. The genes are TRBV6-6 and TRBJ2-7; D unresolved. Trimming took off 9 bases at V and 7 bases at J, with 13 bases between the two ends. The germline V gene encodes CDR1 MNHNY and CDR2 SVGAGI (reference sequence). This CDR3 spans 11 amino acids. CDR3 amino acids: CASFGPMEQYF. The CDR3 nucleotides read TGTGCCAGTTTCGGTCCGATGGAGCAGTACTTC.

The V call is TRBV19, the J call TRBJ1-5, with D possibly matching TRBD1 (5 bases). Germline V gives CDR1 LNHDA, CDR2 SQIVND (reference sequence). The V gene lost 4 bases and the J gene lost 2 bases, with 21 bases spanning the gap. The CDR3 is 18 amino acids. Written as DNA, the CDR3 is TGTGCCAGTAGTAGCGGTCAGGGAAAGGTTTGGGGCAATCAGCCCCAGCATTTT. Translated, it gives CASSSGQGKVWGNQPQHF.

This sequence joins TRBV24-1 and TRBJ1-5; 8 nucleotides line up with TRBD1. J lost 2 bases, V lost 7 bases, and 3 bases had no gene match. Germline V gene lookup returns CDR1 KGHDR and CDR2 SFDVKD. The length of the CDR3 is 14 residues. The CDR3 spells CATRGQGGNQPQHF. In DNA form, the CDR3 reads TGTGCCACCAGAGGACAGGGAGGCAATCAGCCCCAGCATTTT.

The CDR3 sequence is CASSQGGGIGNQPQHF. The CDR3 DNA follows: TGTGCCAGCAGCCAAGGAGGGGGAATAGGCAATCAGCCCCAGCATTTT. J is TRBJ1-5 and V is TRBV3-1 (or the pseudogene TRBV3-2); TRBD1 is a possible D gene (6 bases). The CDR3 length is 16 residues. CDR1 and CDR2 (germline): LGHDT, YNNKEL (reference sequence). Trimming pared 1 base from V and 2 bases from J, leaving 12 bases between.

The chain joins TRBV29-1 to TRBJ1-5; 9 bases map to TRBD1. V gave up 4 bases and J gave up 0 bases; unmatched junction bases: 4. The CDR3 length is 15 residues. Looked up from germline, CDR1 is SQVTM and CDR2 is ANQGSEA. The chain's CDR3 is CSVGDRAHSNQPQHF. CDR3 DNA: TGCAGCGTTGGGGACAGGGCACATAGCAATCAGCCCCAGCATTTT.

The rearrangement joins TRBV4-1 to TRBJ2-4, with TRBD2 as a possible D gene (5 bases). Looked up from germline, CDR1 is MGHRA and CDR2 is YSYEKL. CDR3 length: 18 amino acids. Trimming stripped 3 bases from V and 1 base from J, with 19 bases between. The chain's CDR3 is CASSHMDGSGLAKNIQYF. The CDR3 DNA follows: TGCGCCAGCAGCCACATGGACGGATCGGGGTTGGCCAAAAACATTCAGTACTTC.

This clone was observed a few times. The chain has TRBV29-1 and TRBJ2-1; tentatively, D is TRBD2 (6 bases). CDR3 size: 16 residues. The V gene's germline CDR1 is SQVTM and CDR2 ANQGSEA. Trimming left V 4 bases short and J 7 bases short, with 23 bases between. Here the CDR3 reads CSVVGGRDFWGNEQFF. Written as DNA, the CDR3 is TGCAGCGTTGTTGGGGGTAGGGACTTCTGGGGGAATGAGCAGTTCTTC.

The chain is built from TRBV4-2 and TRBJ2-1, with 10 bases fitting TRBD1. Germline V CDR1 and CDR2: LGHNA, YNFKEQ. J gave up 3 bases and V 0 bases, and 2 bases lay outside the gene matches. This CDR3 is built from 16 residues. The CDR3 region is CASSQDWDRGYNEQFF. For the CDR3, the DNA is TGTGCCAGCAGCCAAGATTGGGACAGGGGCTACAATGAGCAGTTCTTC.

The chain links TRBV18 to TRBJ1-5; D remains unclear. CDR3 length: 13 residues. The germline gives CDR1 KGHSH, CDR2 LQKENI. Between the trimmed V and J ends, which lost 5 bases and 3 bases, there was a span of 8 bases. The CDR3 sequence is CASSSGLNQPQHF. The CDR3, as DNA: TGTGCCAGCTCATCCGGACTCAATCAGCCCCAGCATTTT.

The rearrangement uses TRBV7-6 and TRBJ2-1, with D perhaps matching TRBD2 (5 bases). The CDR3 has 15 residues. The ends were cut back, 5 bases at V and 4 bases at J, with 15 bases in the middle. Germline V CDR1 and CDR2: SGHVS, FNYEAQ. The CDR3 is CASSGGLAEYNEQFF. Here the CDR3 DNA reads TGTGCCAGCAGCGGTGGGCTAGCCGAATACAATGAGCAGTTCTTC. Together with reference TRBV7-6 and TRBJ2-1, the CDR3 gives the full variable domain: GAGVSQSPRYKVTKRGQDVALRCDPISGHVSLYWYRQALGQGPEFLTYFNYEAQQDKSGLPNDRFSAERPEGSISTLTIQRTEQRDSAMYRCASSGGLAEYNEQFFGPGTRLTVL.

The rearrangement uses TRBV7-2 and TRBJ1-2, with 12 bases matching TRBD1. With 1 base clipped from V and 7 bases from J, the junction kept 4 bases outside the gene matches. Looked up from germline, CDR1 is SGHTA and CDR2 is FQGNSA. The length of the CDR3 is 15 residues. The CDR3 loop is CASSLVGQGASGYTF. In DNA form, the CDR3 reads TGTGCCAGCAGCTTAGTGGGACAGGGGGCAAGTGGCTACACCTTC.

The chain carries TRBV14 and TRBJ1-4; TRBD1 is a possible D gene (6 bases). CDR1 and CDR2 from the germline V gene are SGHDN and FVKESK. The CDR3 totals 15 residues. Trimming cost V 5 bases and J 8 bases, with 18 bases left between them. The DNA for the CDR3 is TGTGCCAGCAGCGCCGGGACACTGCTGGGGGAAAAACTGTTTTTT. Translated: CASSAGTLLGEKLFF.